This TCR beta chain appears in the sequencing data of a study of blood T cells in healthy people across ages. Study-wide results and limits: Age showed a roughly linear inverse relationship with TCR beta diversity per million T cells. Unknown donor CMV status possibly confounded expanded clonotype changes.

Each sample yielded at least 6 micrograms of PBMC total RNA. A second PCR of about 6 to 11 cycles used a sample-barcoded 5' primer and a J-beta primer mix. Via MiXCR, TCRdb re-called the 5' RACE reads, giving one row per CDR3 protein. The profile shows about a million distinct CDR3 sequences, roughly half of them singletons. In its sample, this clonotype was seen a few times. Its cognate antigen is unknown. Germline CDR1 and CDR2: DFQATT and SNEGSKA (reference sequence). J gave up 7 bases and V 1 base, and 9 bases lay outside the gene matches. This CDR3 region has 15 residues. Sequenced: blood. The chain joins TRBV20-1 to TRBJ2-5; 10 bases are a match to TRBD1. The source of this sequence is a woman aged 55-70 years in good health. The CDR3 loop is CSARARQGALGTQYF. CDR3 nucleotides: TGCAGTGCTAGAGCCCGACAGGGGGCGCTTGGGACCCAGTACTTC.